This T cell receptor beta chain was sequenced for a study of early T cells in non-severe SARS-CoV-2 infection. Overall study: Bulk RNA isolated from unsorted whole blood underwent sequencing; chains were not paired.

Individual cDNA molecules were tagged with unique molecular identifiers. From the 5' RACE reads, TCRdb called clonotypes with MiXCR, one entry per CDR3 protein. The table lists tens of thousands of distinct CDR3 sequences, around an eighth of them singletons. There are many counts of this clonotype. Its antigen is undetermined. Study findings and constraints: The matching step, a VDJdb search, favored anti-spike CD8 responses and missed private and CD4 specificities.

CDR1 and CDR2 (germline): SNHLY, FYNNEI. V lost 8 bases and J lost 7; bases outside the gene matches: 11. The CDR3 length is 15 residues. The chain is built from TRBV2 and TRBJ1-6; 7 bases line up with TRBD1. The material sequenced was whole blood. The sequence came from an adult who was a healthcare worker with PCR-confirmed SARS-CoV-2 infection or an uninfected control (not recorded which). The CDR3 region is CASGIDRAANSPLHF. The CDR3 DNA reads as TGTGCCAGCGGAATCGACAGGGCCGCGAATTCACCCCTCCACTTT.